The T cell receptor (beta chain) described here comes from a study of identifying expanded T cells in peripheral blood. Study outcomes and limitations: Across healthy donors, higher total template counts meant significantly greater approximately two-week count variance.

Profiling relied on immunoSEQ multiplex PCR, and the TCRdb table lists in-frame clones only, not all of them. Of 60,000 to 70,000 clones listed, around 87% are singletons. This clone is deemed medium-sized. Its antigen is unidentified. This sequence was found in a person aged 18 to 70 in good health. Material for sequencing was blood.

CDR3 bases: TGTGCCAGCAGCCACACGGGACAGTATGGCTACACCTTC. Its protein product is CASSHTGQYGYTF. The rearrangement links TRBV27 to TRBJ1-2; TRBD1 agrees at 7 bases. V was pared by 6 bases and J by 5 bases, with 6 bases of the junction left unmatched. The CDR3 has 13 residues. Germline V gene sequence: CDR1 MNHEY, CDR2 SMNVEV (reference sequence).